These T cell receptor beta chains were read from a single sample in a study of cytomegalovirus exposure and HLA in healthy donors. Clones were sequenced by immunoSEQ multiplex PCR, and TCRdb holds only the in-frame ones, with some missing. The listing records about 170,000 clones. The specimen was PBMCs. The receptors originated from a woman aged 55-69 years in good health and CMV-seronegative. Both conserved end residues are part of each CDR3. Each record gives: V gene, CDR3 length, J gene, D gene, CDR3 protein. D genes are given only for firm matches.

v_call: TRBV4-1; cdr3_length: 15; j_call: TRBJ1-1; d_call: NA; cdr3_aa: CASSQDLGGKPEAFF
v_call: TRBV29-1; cdr3_length: 14; j_call: TRBJ2-1; d_call: TRBD1; cdr3_aa: CSVKGGTGYNEQFF
v_call: TRBV5-4; cdr3_length: 18; j_call: TRBJ2-3; d_call: TRBD2; cdr3_aa: CASSLPGLAGASTDTQYF
v_call: TRBV23-1; cdr3_length: 15; j_call: TRBJ2-7; d_call: TRBD1; cdr3_aa: CASKKTGTVSYEQYF
v_call: TRBV14; cdr3_length: 15; j_call: TRBJ2-2; d_call: NA; cdr3_aa: CASSQHSSRFGELFF
v_call: TRBV18; cdr3_length: 14; j_call: TRBJ2-1; d_call: TRBD2; cdr3_aa: CASSPGLVFNEQFF
v_call: TRBV30; cdr3_length: 14; j_call: TRBJ2-1; d_call: TRBD2; cdr3_aa: CAWASGHRGNEQFF
v_call: TRBV27; cdr3_length: 15; j_call: TRBJ2-2; d_call: TRBD2; cdr3_aa: CASSLSVAGAGELFF
v_call: TRBV18; cdr3_length: 13; j_call: TRBJ1-5; d_call: NA; cdr3_aa: CASSPRGGGPQHF
v_call: TRBV2; cdr3_length: 17; j_call: TRBJ2-5; d_call: TRBD1; cdr3_aa: CASSERDRGPARGTQYF
v_call: TRBV7-9; cdr3_length: 14; j_call: TRBJ1-1; d_call: NA; cdr3_aa: CASSRDAGHTEAFF
v_call: TRBV2; cdr3_length: 15; j_call: TRBJ2-1; d_call: NA; cdr3_aa: CASSVNGGGYNEQFF
v_call: TRBV27; cdr3_length: 14; j_call: TRBJ1-4; d_call: NA; cdr3_aa: CASSNLQGFEKLFF
v_call: TRBV5-6; cdr3_length: 14; j_call: TRBJ2-7; d_call: TRBD2; cdr3_aa: CASSFSGGGYEQYF
v_call: TRBV18; cdr3_length: 18; j_call: TRBJ2-3; d_call: NA; cdr3_aa: CASSSNPSSSWSTDTQYF
v_call: TRBV2; cdr3_length: 13; j_call: TRBJ1-5; d_call: TRBD1; cdr3_aa: CASSGTENQPQHF
v_call: TRBV16; cdr3_length: 16; j_call: TRBJ2-7; d_call: NA; cdr3_aa: CASSAYPGLPSYEQYF
v_call: TRBV5-6; cdr3_length: 16; j_call: TRBJ2-5; d_call: TRBD2; cdr3_aa: CASSLGPSGHQETQYF
v_call: TRBV4-2; cdr3_length: 17; j_call: TRBJ1-5; d_call: TRBD1; cdr3_aa: CASSQLLDREHNQPQHF
v_call: TRBV30; cdr3_length: 15; j_call: TRBJ2-7; d_call: NA; cdr3_aa: CAWIPPDRPLYEQYF
v_call: TRBV18; cdr3_length: 13; j_call: TRBJ2-3; d_call: TRBD1; cdr3_aa: CASSHRGADTQYF
v_call: TRBV6-1; cdr3_length: 16; j_call: TRBJ2-1; d_call: NA; cdr3_aa: CASSAVGSESYNEQFF
v_call: TRBV5-4; cdr3_length: 14; j_call: TRBJ2-5; d_call: TRBD2; cdr3_aa: CASTLAGVEETQYF
v_call: TRBV11-1; cdr3_length: 16; j_call: TRBJ2-2; d_call: TRBD1; cdr3_aa: CASSLARDSPTGELFF
v_call: TRBV5-5; cdr3_length: 12; j_call: TRBJ1-6; d_call: NA; cdr3_aa: CASSLGDSALHF
v_call: TRBV15; cdr3_length: 16; j_call: TRBJ1-6; d_call: NA; cdr3_aa: CATSRDRARGGSPLHF
v_call: TRBV5-8; cdr3_length: 11; j_call: TRBJ1-1; d_call: NA; cdr3_aa: CAVSGRTEAFF
v_call: TRBV5-1; cdr3_length: 14; j_call: TRBJ2-7; d_call: TRBD2; cdr3_aa: CASNLAGDSYEQYF
v_call: TRBV29-1; cdr3_length: 10; j_call: TRBJ1-2; d_call: TRBD1; cdr3_aa: CSVKDREITF
v_call: TRBV7-2; cdr3_length: 15; j_call: TRBJ2-7; d_call: NA; cdr3_aa: CASSRVRTRPYEQYF
v_call: TRBV11-2; cdr3_length: 14; j_call: TRBJ2-1; d_call: NA; cdr3_aa: CASSPFGGINEQFF
v_call: TRBV7-6; cdr3_length: 15; j_call: TRBJ2-1; d_call: TRBD2; cdr3_aa: CASSPGAGGGDEQFF
v_call: TRBV5-4; cdr3_length: 15; j_call: TRBJ2-7; d_call: TRBD2; cdr3_aa: CASNPRLAVFYEQYF
v_call: TRBV5-8; cdr3_length: 12; j_call: TRBJ2-1; d_call: NA; cdr3_aa: CASSHWGREQFF
v_call: TRBV18; cdr3_length: 14; j_call: TRBJ2-2; d_call: TRBD1; cdr3_aa: CASSRQGDTGELFF
v_call: TRBV6-6; cdr3_length: 13; j_call: TRBJ1-1; d_call: TRBD1; cdr3_aa: CASSRPTGSEAFF
v_call: TRBV6-5; cdr3_length: 16; j_call: TRBJ1-4; d_call: NA; cdr3_aa: CASSYSFPGAGEKLFF